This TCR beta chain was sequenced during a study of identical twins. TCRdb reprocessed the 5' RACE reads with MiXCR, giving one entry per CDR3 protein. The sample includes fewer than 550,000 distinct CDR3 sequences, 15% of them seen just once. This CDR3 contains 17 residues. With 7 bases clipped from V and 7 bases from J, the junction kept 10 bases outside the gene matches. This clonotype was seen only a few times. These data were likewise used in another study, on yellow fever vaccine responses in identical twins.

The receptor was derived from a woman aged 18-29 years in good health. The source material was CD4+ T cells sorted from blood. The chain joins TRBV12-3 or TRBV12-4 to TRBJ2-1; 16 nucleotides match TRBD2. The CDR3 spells CASKPGLAGGPGNEQFF. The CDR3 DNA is TGTGCCAGCAAACCGGGACTAGCGGGAGGGCCGGGGAATGAGCAGTTCTTC.